This T cell receptor (beta chain) originates from a study of blood T cell repertoires in COVID-19. Turning to the study itself: PBMCs, B-cell-depleted T cells, or T cells were the source of the cDNA or gDNA that made up the material.

This table comes from immunoSEQ multiplex PCR, and its TCRdb copy is limited to in-frame clones, with some not included. The data contain about 370,000 clones, approximately 88% of them seen just once; the ten biggest clones take up around 2.8%. Germline V CDR1 and CDR2: LNHDA, SQIVND (reference sequence). Trimming cost V 1 base and J 3 bases, with 7 bases left between them. CDR3 length: 13 amino acids. Regarding this clone: At the DNA level, this CDR3 is encoded by other sequences in the same sample as well.

The rearrangement uses TRBV19 and TRBJ2-7; tentatively, D is TRBD1 (6 bases). The sample comprised peripheral blood. The clonotype comes from a woman in her thirties with COVID-19, enrolled during active disease. Written as DNA, the CDR3 is TGTGCCAGTAGTATAGGCAGGGGCTACGAGCAGTACTTC. Translated: CASSIGRGYEQYF.